These T cell receptor beta chains were read from a single sample in a study of shared clonotypes between healthy human individuals. This table comes from immunoSEQ multiplex PCR, and its TCRdb copy is limited to in-frame clones, with some not included. The sample has about 710,000 clones; around 73% are singletons. Sequenced material: memory CD4+ T cells sorted from blood. These receptor sequences come from a woman in her 30s in good health. The conserved cysteine and the conserved F or W are not part of the CDR3 here.

v_call	j_call	cdr3_aa
TRBV5-1	TRBJ1-5	ASSPETGNQPQH
TRBV15	TRBJ2-7	ATSRGGQNYEQY
TRBV7-2	TRBJ1-5	ASSPGGSNQPQH
TRBV30	TRBJ2-1	AWSVGHEQF
TRBV5-5	TRBJ2-7	ASSPYPGLSYEQY
TRBV18	TRBJ1-1	ASSTQQDTEAF
TRBV6-1	TRBJ2-1	ASSEQHHSYNEQF
TRBV19	TRBJ1-1	ASTGYTNTEAF
TRBV6-6	TRBJ1-5	ASSYQIDQPQH
TRBV19	TRBJ1-1	ASSEGALNTEAF
TRBV18	TRBJ2-1	ASSPSNNEQF
TRBV2	TRBJ2-7	ASSFRDTGYEQY
TRBV7-9	TRBJ1-3	ASSRDFSSGNTIY
TRBV19	TRBJ2-7	ASIGGRYPYEQY
TRBV5-8	TRBJ2-7	ASSLDPGVPKQY
TRBV7-2	TRBJ1-6	ASSSGTNNSPLH
TRBV9	TRBJ2-1	ASSVSGGRWDEQF
TRBV7-2	TRBJ2-2	ASSRREPGELF
TRBV9	TRBJ1-3	ASSPRDGAYGNTIY
TRBV11-2	TRBJ2-7	ASSLLAGEPEQY
TRBV18	TRBJ1-5	ASSLGPNQPQH
TRBV21-1	TRBJ2-2	ASSRPGTETGELF
TRBV7-2	TRBJ1-1	ASSPFREAF
TRBV5-1	TRBJ2-2	ASKLSNSATGELF
TRBV11-2	TRBJ2-2	ASSRAAAANTGELF
TRBV5-4	TRBJ2-5	ASSLRTPIKETQY
TRBV7-2	TRBJ1-2	ASSLSQGDYGYT
TRBV5-4	TRBJ2-2	AARGGSLDTGELF
TRBV7-2	TRBJ2-2	ASSIGGRARTGELF
TRBV11-2	TRBJ2-1	ASSLLGRDEQF
TRBV7-3	TRBJ1-1	ASSLEANTEAF
TRBV2	TRBJ2-5	ASSLSRGRGETQY
TRBV10-3	TRBJ2-7	AISEALSGVNDEQY
TRBV5-1	TRBJ2-7	ASSLGQTVYEQY
TRBV11-2	TRBJ2-7	ASSPRDSREPYEQY